The 5 T cell receptor beta chains reported below all come from one sample, sequenced in a study of blood T cell repertoires in COVID-19. Sequencing used immunoSEQ multiplex PCR; TCRdb keeps in-frame clones, though not all of them. The profile shows more than 80,000 clones, 82% of them singletons. Sample: peripheral blood. Receptors were obtained from a man aged 50 or older with active or convalescent COVID-19.

This chain links TRBV4-1 with TRBJ1-5, with D possibly TRBD1 on 5 matching bases. The CDR3 loop spans 16 amino acids. The V gene's germline CDR1 is MGHRA and CDR2 YSYEKL. Between the trimmed V and J ends, which lost 0 bases and 1 base, there was a span of 10 bases. The CDR3 loop reads CASSQDEQGSNQPQHF. The CDR3 region has the DNA TGCGCCAGCAGCCAAGATGAGCAGGGCAGCAATCAGCCCCAGCATTTT.

V usage is TRBV6-5 and J usage is TRBJ1-1; 7 bases agree with TRBD1. The J segment lost 3 bases and the V segment lost 4 bases, leaving 5 bases of the junction unmatched. The CDR3 spans 14 residues. The germline CDR1 and CDR2 sequences are MNHEY and SVGAGI. The CDR3: CASSFGQVDTEAFF. The CDR3 DNA reads as TGTGCCAGCAGTTTTGGACAGGTTGACACTGAAGCTTTCTTT.

This clone was seen a handful of times. The chain recombines TRBV28 with TRBJ2-7; 9 nucleotides agree with TRBD1. CDR1 MDHEN and CDR2 SYDVKM come from the germline V gene. Germline trimming cut 6 bases from V and 4 bases from J; bases unmatched to any gene: 7. CDR3 size: 14 residues. The CDR3 reads CASSSGQGLYEQYV. The CDR3 DNA follows: TGTGCCAGCAGCTCCGGACAGGGGTTATACGAGCAGTACGTC.

V is TRBV7-9 and J is TRBJ2-7; no clear D gene. Deletions cut 1 base from V and 7 bases from J, with 5 bases between. CDR3 length: 11 residues. CDR1 and CDR2 from the germline V gene are SEHNR and FQNEAQ (reference sequence). The CDR3 region has the DNA TGTGCCAGCAGCTTAGACGGGGAGCAGTACGTC. It specifies CASSLDGEQYV.

This clone was found a few times. The CDR3 loop reads CASSFRGTGELFF. The DNA of the CDR3 is TGTGCCAGCAGTTTCAGGGGCACCGGGGAGCTGTTTTTT. The rearrangement joins TRBV27 to TRBJ2-2, with D possibly matching TRBD1 (6 bases). There are 13 residues in the CDR3. Germline CDR1 reads MNHEY; CDR2 reads SMNVEV (reference sequence). The germline V and J ends were trimmed by 3 bases and 4 bases, with 6 bases remaining between them.